This TCR beta chain was recorded in a study of blood T cell repertoires in COVID-19. Clones were sequenced by immunoSEQ multiplex PCR, and TCRdb holds only the in-frame ones, with some missing. Among about 75,000 clones, 85% to 90% were seen once, and the ten largest hold over 2%. CDR1 and CDR2 (germline): SEHNR, FQNEAQ (reference sequence). The ends were cut back, 4 bases at V and 5 bases at J, with 12 bases in the middle. The CDR3 runs to 15 residues. The chain joins TRBV7-9 to TRBJ1-6; D is possibly TRBD1 (6 bases). The source of this sequence is a human donor in a cohort sampled during active COVID-19. The specimen sequenced was peripheral blood. The DNA for the CDR3 is TGTGCCAGCAGCTCCGGACAGCCAGATAATTCACCCCTCCACTTT. Its protein product is CASSSGQPDNSPLHF.